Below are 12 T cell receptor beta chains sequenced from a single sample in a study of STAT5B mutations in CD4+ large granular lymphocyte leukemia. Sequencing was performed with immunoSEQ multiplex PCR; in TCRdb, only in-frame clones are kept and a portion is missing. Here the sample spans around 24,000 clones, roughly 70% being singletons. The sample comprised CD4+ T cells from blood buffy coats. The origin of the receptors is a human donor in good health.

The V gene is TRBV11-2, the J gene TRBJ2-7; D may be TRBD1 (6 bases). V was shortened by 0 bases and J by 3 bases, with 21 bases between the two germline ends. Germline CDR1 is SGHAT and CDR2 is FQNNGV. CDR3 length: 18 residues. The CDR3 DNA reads TGTGCCAGCAGCTTAGATAGCACAGGGTTCTCAACACACTACGAGCAGTACTTC. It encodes CASSLDSTGFSTHYEQYF.

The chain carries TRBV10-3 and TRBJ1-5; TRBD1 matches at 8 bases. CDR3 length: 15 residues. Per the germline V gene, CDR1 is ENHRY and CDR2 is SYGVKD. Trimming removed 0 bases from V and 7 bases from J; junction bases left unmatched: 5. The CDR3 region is CAISESQGAGQPQHF. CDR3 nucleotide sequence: TGTGCCATCAGTGAGTCGCAGGGGGCTGGACAGCCCCAGCATTTT.

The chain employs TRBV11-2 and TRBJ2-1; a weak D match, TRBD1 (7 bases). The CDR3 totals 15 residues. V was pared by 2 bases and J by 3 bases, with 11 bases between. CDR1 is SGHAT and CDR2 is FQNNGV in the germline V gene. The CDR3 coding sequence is TGTGCCAGCAGCTTACAGGGGGGATTCTACAATGAGCAGTTCTTC. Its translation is CASSLQGGFYNEQFF. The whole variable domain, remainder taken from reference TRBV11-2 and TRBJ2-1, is EAGVAQSPRYKIIEKRQSVAFWCNPISGHATLYWYQQILGQGPKLLIQFQNNGVVDDSQLPKDRFSAERLKGVDSTLKIQPAKLEDSAVYLCASSLQGGFYNEQFFGPGTRLTVL.

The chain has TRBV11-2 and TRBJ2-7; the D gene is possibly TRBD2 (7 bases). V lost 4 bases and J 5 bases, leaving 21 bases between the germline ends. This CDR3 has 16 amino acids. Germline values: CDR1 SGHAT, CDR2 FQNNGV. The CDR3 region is CASSSLRGGGAHEQYF. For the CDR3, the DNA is TGTGCCAGCAGCTCCCTACGAGGTGGGGGGGCCCACGAGCAGTACTTC.

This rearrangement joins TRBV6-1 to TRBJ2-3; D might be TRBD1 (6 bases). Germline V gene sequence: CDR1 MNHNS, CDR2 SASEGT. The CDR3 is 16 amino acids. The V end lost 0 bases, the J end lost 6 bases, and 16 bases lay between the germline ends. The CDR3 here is CASSEADVVRGDTQYF. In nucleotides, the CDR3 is TGTGCCAGCAGTGAAGCGGACGTAGTGAGGGGGGATACGCAGTATTTT.

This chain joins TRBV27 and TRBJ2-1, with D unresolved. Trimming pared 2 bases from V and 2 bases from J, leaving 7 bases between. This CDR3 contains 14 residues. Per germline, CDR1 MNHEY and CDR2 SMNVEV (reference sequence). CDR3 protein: CASSLGLTYNEQFF. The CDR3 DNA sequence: TGTGCCAGCAGTTTAGGTCTAACCTACAATGAGCAGTTCTTC.

CDR3 amino acids: CASSLFWRETQYF. The CDR3 DNA reads as TGTGCCAGCAGCTTATTTTGGCGGGAGACCCAGTACTTC. This chain connects TRBV7-2 to TRBJ2-5, with unresolved D. CDR1 SGHTA and CDR2 FQGNSA come from the germline V gene. The CDR3 consists of 13 residues. The ends were cut back, 2 bases at V and 5 bases at J, with 9 bases in the middle.

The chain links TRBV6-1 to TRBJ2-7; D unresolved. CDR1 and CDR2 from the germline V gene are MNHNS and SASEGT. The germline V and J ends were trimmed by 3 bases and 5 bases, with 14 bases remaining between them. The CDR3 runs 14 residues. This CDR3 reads CASSEALRGHEQYF. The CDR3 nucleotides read TGTGCCAGCAGTGAGGCACTTCGAGGACACGAGCAGTACTTC.

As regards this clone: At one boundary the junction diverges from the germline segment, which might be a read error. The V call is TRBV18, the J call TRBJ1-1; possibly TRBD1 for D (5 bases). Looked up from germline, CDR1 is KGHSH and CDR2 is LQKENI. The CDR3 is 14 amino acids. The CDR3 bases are TGTGCCAGCTCACCAACGGGGGGGAACGCTGAAGCTTTCTTT. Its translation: CASSPTGGNAEAFF.

CDR3 sequence reads: CASRNPGNYGYTF. CDR3 nucleotide sequence: TGTGCCAGCAGGAACCCGGGCAACTATGGCTACACCTTC. The chain uses TRBV6-5 and TRBJ1-2; no firm D call. This CDR3 has 13 residues. Germline CDR1 MNHEY, CDR2 SVGAGI. Trimming pared 6 bases from V and 2 bases from J, leaving 10 bases between.

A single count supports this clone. The CDR3 region has the DNA TGTGCCAGCCACAGCGGGTATAACTATGGCTACACCTTC. The encoded protein is CASHSGYNYGYTF. This chain joins TRBV27 and TRBJ1-2, with no clear D. The CDR3 contains 13 residues. Germline values: CDR1 MNHEY, CDR2 SMNVEV (reference sequence). Trimming took 8 bases from V and 1 from J, leaving 11 bases between them.

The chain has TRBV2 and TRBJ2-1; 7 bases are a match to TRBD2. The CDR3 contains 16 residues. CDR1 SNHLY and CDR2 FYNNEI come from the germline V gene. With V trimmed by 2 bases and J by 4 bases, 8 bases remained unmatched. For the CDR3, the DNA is TGTGCCAGCAGTGAAAGGAGGGGACTATCATACAATGAGCAGTTCTTC. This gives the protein CASSERRGLSYNEQFF.